One and the same sample provided the 28 T cell receptor beta chains below, sequenced in a study of blood T cell repertoires in COVID-19. Generated by immunoSEQ multiplex PCR, the TCRdb table keeps only in-frame clones and is missing some. Here the sample spans roughly 300,000 clones, 86% being singletons. The sequenced sample consisted of peripheral blood. Source of these receptors: a woman in her forties or fifties with acute or convalescent COVID-19.

The CDR3 loop reads CASTARFEKLFF. In nucleotides, the CDR3 is TGTGCCAGCACAGCTCGGTTTGAAAAACTGTTTTTT. V usage is TRBV18 and J usage is TRBJ1-4; unclear D gene. Germline CDR1 and CDR2: KGHSH and LQKENI. V lost 8 bases to trimming and J lost 7 bases, with 11 bases between them. This CDR3 has 12 residues.

J is TRBJ2-6 and V is TRBV4-1, with D perhaps TRBD1 (5 bases). Germline CDR1 is MGHRA and CDR2 is YSYEKL. The CDR3 is made up of 17 amino acids. V dropped 1 base and J dropped 0 bases, with 10 bases sitting between them. CDR3 sequence (DNA): TGCGCCAGCAGCCAAGGGTCAGGGTCCTCTGGGGCCAACGTCCTGACTTTC. This codes for CASSQGSGSSGANVLTF.

A few counts support this clone. This chain connects TRBV6-5 to TRBJ1-3; 7 bases fit TRBD1. Unmatched junction bases numbered 5, after V lost 9 bases and J lost 0 bases. This CDR3 has 14 residues. Per germline, CDR1 MNHEY and CDR2 SVGAGI. The CDR3 region is CARRQGSSGNTIYF. CDR3 nucleotide sequence: TGTGCCAGGCGACAGGGAAGCTCTGGAAACACCATATATTTT.

The chain links TRBV4-1 to TRBJ1-2; 7 bases fit TRBD1. Germline CDR1 reads MGHRA; CDR2 reads YSYEKL. The CDR3 totals 14 residues. V lost 1 base, J lost 8 bases, and 7 bases stayed unmatched. The CDR3 bases are TGCGCCAGCAGCCAAGGGAAAGGGGGCGGAGGCTACACCTTC. It yields the protein CASSQGKGGGGYTF.

V usage is TRBV27 and J usage is TRBJ2-3, with 8 bases matching TRBD2. The CDR3 runs 15 residues. Germline-derived CDR1 and CDR2 are MNHEY and SMNVEV (reference sequence). Trimming removed 3 bases from V and 1 base from J; junction bases left unmatched: 3. The chain's CDR3 is CASSFRLARTDTQYF. CDR3 bases: TGTGCCAGCAGTTTCCGACTAGCGCGCACAGATACGCAGTATTTT.

The CDR3: CASSPGLANYGYTF. DNA of the CDR3: TGTGCCAGCAGCCCGGGTCTAGCTAACTATGGCTACACCTTC. This sequence joins TRBV5-4 and TRBJ1-2; D gene uncertain. The V end lost 4 bases, the J end lost 0 bases, and 10 bases lay between the germline ends. This CDR3 has 14 residues. CDR1 is SGHNT, CDR2 YYREEE, per germline (reference sequence).

The sample holds a few counts of this clone. The rearrangement links TRBV2 to TRBJ2-7; 7 positions agree with TRBD2. The J segment lost 6 bases and the V segment lost 7 bases, leaving 9 bases of the junction unmatched. In germline, CDR1 is SNHLY, CDR2 FYNNEI. This CDR3 spans 13 amino acids. This CDR3 is CASKAGDPLEQYF. The CDR3 DNA is TGTGCCAGCAAGGCGGGAGATCCTCTCGAGCAGTACTTC.

The rearrangement links TRBV5-1 to TRBJ2-2, with D maybe TRBD2 (6 bases). The CDR3 runs 15 residues. Trimming pared 4 bases from V and 6 bases from J, leaving 16 bases between. Germline V lookup: CDR1 SGHRS, CDR2 YFSETQ. DNA of the CDR3: TGCGCCAGCAGCACCGGACGCGGGGTTGCCGGGGAGCTGTTTTTT. This codes for CASSTGRGVAGELFF.

The rearrangement links TRBV5-1 to TRBJ2-2, with TRBD1 matching over 7 bases. Per germline, CDR1 SGHRS and CDR2 YFSETQ. The CDR3 covers 14 residues. The V segment lost 4 bases and the J segment 1 base; nucleotides outside the gene matches: 1. The CDR3 loop is CASSGTVNTGELFF. In nucleotides, the CDR3 is TGCGCCAGCAGCGGGACAGTGAACACCGGGGAGCTGTTTTTT.

The V and J genes are TRBV6-5 and TRBJ2-1; 7 bases align to TRBD1. The CDR3 has 13 amino acids. In germline, CDR1 is MNHEY, CDR2 SVGAGI. V gave up 6 bases and J gave up 14 bases; unmatched junction bases: 13. This CDR3 reads CASRTSGGIGEFF. The CDR3 DNA follows: TGTGCCAGCAGGACCTCAGGGGGAATTGGAGAGTTCTTC.

The chain uses TRBV4-1 and TRBJ2-2; D is possibly TRBD1 (5 bases). CDR3 length equals 16 residues. With 1 base removed from V and 3 bases from J, the gap between germline ends came to 12 bases. Germline assignment: CDR1 MGHRA and CDR2 YSYEKL. This chain's CDR3 is CASSQGKGPHTGELFF. The CDR3, as DNA: TGCGCCAGCAGCCAAGGGAAGGGGCCCCACACCGGGGAGCTGTTTTTT.

This chain uses TRBV5-4 with TRBJ2-5, with 8 nucleotides matching TRBD2. CDR3 length equals 18 residues. In germline, CDR1 is SGHNT, CDR2 YYREEE (reference sequence). The V gene end was trimmed by 2 bases and the J gene end by 5 bases; junction bases not matched to a gene: 17. The CDR3 nucleotides are TGTGCCAGCAGCTTCCTCCAGGGAGCGGGAGAGGAGGGGGAGACCCAGTACTTC. Translated: CASSFLQGAGEEGETQYF.

This chain joins TRBV4-2 and TRBJ2-7; D is perhaps TRBD2 (5 bases). Looked up from germline, CDR1 is LGHNA and CDR2 is YNFKEQ. V was clipped by 0 bases and J by 0 bases, with 9 bases between them. This CDR3 region has 15 residues. The CDR3 spells CASSQEGTSSYEQYF. CDR3 bases: TGTGCCAGCAGCCAAGAAGGAACTAGCTCCTACGAGCAGTACTTC.

This clone was observed a single time. This chain connects TRBV30 to TRBJ2-1, with TRBD2 matching 14 bases. The CDR3 covers 16 residues. Germline loops: CDR1 GTSNPN, CDR2 SVGIG (reference sequence). V lost 1 base, J lost 7 bases, and 6 bases stayed unmatched. The CDR3 loop reads CAWSAIGTSGSNEQFF. CDR3 DNA sequence: TGTGCCTGGAGTGCTATCGGGACTAGCGGGAGTAATGAGCAGTTCTTC.

The V and J genes are TRBV6-5 and TRBJ1-6, with 7 bases identical to TRBD1. Germline V CDR1 and CDR2: MNHEY, SVGAGI. The V gene end was trimmed by 6 bases and the J gene end by 7 bases; junction bases not matched to a gene: 6. CDR3 length: 14 amino acids. This chain's CDR3 is CASSQTGSNSPLHF. The CDR3 DNA reads TGTGCCAGCAGCCAGACAGGGTCAAATTCACCCCTCCACTTT.

The J gene is TRBJ1-1, the V gene TRBV6-5; D not resolved. The CDR3 is made up of 15 amino acids. Germline lookup yields CDR1 MNHEY and CDR2 SVGAGI. Trimming removed 2 bases at V and 3 bases at J, with 13 bases between. CDR3 protein: CASSYQSRVDTEAFF. The CDR3 DNA reads TGTGCCAGCAGTTACCAGTCGAGGGTAGACACTGAAGCTTTCTTT.

The rearrangement links TRBV27 to TRBJ1-1, with D unresolved. The CDR3 length is 13 residues. Germline CDR1 is MNHEY and CDR2 is SMNVEV (reference sequence). V lost 6 bases and J lost 4, with 12 bases in between. Here the CDR3 reads CASSGSEGTEAFF. The CDR3 DNA sequence: TGTGCCAGCAGCGGTTCTGAGGGCACTGAAGCTTTCTTT.

This clone was seen only a few times. The sample has other DNA sequences that encode this CDR3 too. The V and J genes are TRBV25-1 and TRBJ2-3; TRBD2 matches 8 bases. This CDR3 spans 14 amino acids. V lost 4 bases to trimming and J lost 4 bases; unmatched junction nucleotides: 4. Per the germline V gene, CDR1 is MGHDK and CDR2 is SYGVNS. The CDR3 is CASSVAGGPDTQYF. The DNA of the CDR3 is TGTGCCAGCAGTGTTGCGGGGGGCCCAGATACGCAGTATTTT.

V usage is TRBV4-2 and J usage is TRBJ2-4; a weak D match, TRBD1 (5 bases). Trimming pared 0 bases from V and 3 bases from J, leaving 9 bases between. The germline CDR1 and CDR2 sequences are LGHNA and YNFKEQ. CDR3 length: 15 amino acids. DNA of the CDR3: TGTGCCAGCAGCCAAGACCCAGGGTTCAAAAACATTCAGTACTTC. This codes for CASSQDPGFKNIQYF.

The rearrangement links TRBV28 to TRBJ1-1; 11 positions agree with TRBD1. This CDR3 contains 18 residues. V trimming: 3 bases; J trimming: 1 base; junction bases outside the gene matches: 10. Germline V CDR1 and CDR2: MDHEN, SYDVKM. This CDR3 is CASSFRPGQGAGNTEAFF. The CDR3 nucleotides read TGTGCCAGCAGTTTTCGCCCCGGACAGGGGGCCGGGAACACTGAAGCTTTCTTT.

The chain is built from TRBV3-1 (or the pseudogene TRBV3-2) and TRBJ1-2; the D gene is possibly TRBD1 (6 bases). Trimming took 7 bases from V and 2 from J, leaving 8 bases between them. The CDR3 totals 12 residues. Per germline, CDR1 LGHDT and CDR2 YNNKEL (reference sequence). The CDR3 DNA reads TGTGCCAGCACGGGACACAACTATGGCTACACCTTC. Protein: CASTGHNYGYTF.

The chain couples TRBV28 to TRBJ1-4, with TRBD1 matching 7 bases. Germline CDR1 and CDR2: MDHEN and SYDVKM. The trim removed 4 bases at V and 8 bases at J, leaving 7 bases unmatched. The CDR3 sequence is 14 residues long. As DNA, the CDR3 is TGTGCCAGCAGTTCCCGACAGGGAGGCGAAAAACTGTTTTTT. Its translation: CASSSRQGGEKLFF.

This rearrangement joins TRBV5-8 to TRBJ2-3; D is perhaps TRBD1 (6 bases). V lost 4 bases and J lost 3, with 15 bases in between. The CDR3 loop spans 15 amino acids. Germline V gene data show CDR1 as SGHTS and CDR2 as YDEGEE. The CDR3 loop is CASSHQGLITDTQYF. The CDR3 bases are TGTGCCAGCAGCCACCAGGGGTTGATAACAGATACGCAGTATTTT.

Only a few counts were recorded for this clone. The chain is built from TRBV30 and TRBJ2-7, with 8 bases aligning to TRBD2. Losses at the gene ends were 5 bases for V and 5 bases for J; bases not matched to a gene: 14. This CDR3 region has 15 residues. From germline, CDR1 is GTSNPN and CDR2 SVGIG (reference sequence). As DNA, the CDR3 is TGTGCCTGGGCCCTCCTGGCGGGAGGTTTCAACGAGCAGTACTTC. Its translation is CAWALLAGGFNEQYF.

V gene TRBV10-1 combines with J gene TRBJ2-7; 7 positions match TRBD1. Germline V lookup: CDR1 WNHNN, CDR2 SYGVQD (reference sequence). J lost 4 bases, V lost 3 bases, and 6 bases had no gene match. This CDR3 is 14 amino acids long. This CDR3 is CASSDRDSPYEQYF. The CDR3 DNA reads TGCGCCAGCAGTGACCGGGACAGCCCGTACGAGCAGTACTTC.

V and J are TRBV2 and TRBJ2-1; the match to TRBD2 covers 11 bases. Germline CDR1 reads SNHLY; CDR2 reads FYNNEI. The CDR3 length is 17 residues. V was clipped by 4 bases and J by 12 bases; unmatched bases: 17. The CDR3 is CASSVGSGRAPMVWQFF. DNA of the CDR3: TGTGCCAGCAGTGTTGGTAGCGGGAGGGCTCCGATGGTGTGGCAGTTCTTC.

V is TRBV7-6 and J is TRBJ1-1; 10 bases map to TRBD1. The CDR3 loop spans 17 amino acids. V shed 4 bases and J 1 base; nucleotides not matched to a gene: 9. Germline lookup yields CDR1 SGHVS and CDR2 FNYEAQ. As DNA, the CDR3 is TGTGCCAGCAGCTCTGGACAGGGGGGTGTTGGGAACACTGAAGCTTTCTTT. This translates into CASSSGQGGVGNTEAFF.

V usage is TRBV2 and J usage is TRBJ2-5; D possibly corresponds to TRBD1 (6 bases). The V gene lost 2 bases and the J gene lost 5 bases, with 12 bases spanning the gap. The CDR3 spans 14 residues. From germline, CDR1 is SNHLY and CDR2 FYNNEI. CDR3 sequence reads: CASSESGDRETQYF. In DNA, the CDR3 is TGTGCCAGCAGTGAATCAGGGGATAGGGAGACCCAGTACTTC. The full variable domain, with the rest looked up from reference TRBV2 and TRBJ2-5, is EPEVTQTPSHQVTQMGQEVILRCVPISNHLYFYWYRQILGQKVEFLVSFYNNEISEKSEIFDDQFSVERPDGSNFTLKIRSTKLEDSAMYFCASSESGDRETQYFGPGTRLLVL.